This TCR beta chain came from a study of T cell repertoires in cytomegalovirus infection. Across the study: The study used recently identified HLA-C-restricted and well-studied HLA-B-restricted CMV epitopes. Matching HLA type, along with CMV infection, was indicated by public TCR beta signatures. Study-wide results and limits: CMV carriers having the relevant HLA were flagged by cumulative public TCR beta family frequency. The response measured ex vivo was dominated by TCR beta clonotypes (HLA-C-restricted and CMV-specific).

Comment on this clonotype: Its antigen is not known.

One entry per CDR3 protein results from TCRdb running MiXCR on the reads. The profile covers about 110,000 distinct CDR3 sequences, with about 30% appearing a single time and roughly 77% taken by the ten largest. Trimming took off 0 bases at V and 8 bases at J, with 5 bases between the two ends. This CDR3 has 13 amino acids. CDR1 is LNHNV and CDR2 is YYDKDF in the germline V gene (reference sequence). This sequence originates from a human donor in good health (CMV status not recorded). Some clones in this sample may be carry-over from other donors' samples. Material: CD8+ T cells from cultured PBMCs, obtained from culture after CMV antigen stimulation. The V and J genes are TRBV15 and TRBJ1-6; D is ambiguous. This CDR3 reads CATSRDGYSPLHF. Here the CDR3 DNA reads TGTGCCACCAGCAGAGATGGGTATTCACCCCTCCACTTT.